This TCR beta chain is from a study of blood T cell repertoires in COVID-19. This CDR3 has 16 amino acids. Looked up from germline, CDR1 is MDHEN and CDR2 is SYDVKM. Trimming removed 2 bases at V and 0 bases at J, with 11 bases between. As processed by the authors: The assay estimated nucleated cells by amplifying reference gene primers. This table comes from immunoSEQ multiplex PCR, and its TCRdb copy is limited to in-frame clones, with some not included. The V and J calls and clone size come from that table; D and trimming were worked out from the DNA. Of 84,000 or so clones in the sample, more than 65% are singletons; the top ten hold over 5.5%.

The TCR was taken from an older man with COVID-19, enrolled during active disease. The sample was peripheral blood. The J gene is TRBJ2-1, the V gene TRBV28, with a possible D match to TRBD1 (5 bases). The CDR3 DNA follows: TGTGCCAGCAGTTTAGGGGCTCACGCCTCCTACAATGAGCAGTTCTTC. Translation: CASSLGAHASYNEQFF.